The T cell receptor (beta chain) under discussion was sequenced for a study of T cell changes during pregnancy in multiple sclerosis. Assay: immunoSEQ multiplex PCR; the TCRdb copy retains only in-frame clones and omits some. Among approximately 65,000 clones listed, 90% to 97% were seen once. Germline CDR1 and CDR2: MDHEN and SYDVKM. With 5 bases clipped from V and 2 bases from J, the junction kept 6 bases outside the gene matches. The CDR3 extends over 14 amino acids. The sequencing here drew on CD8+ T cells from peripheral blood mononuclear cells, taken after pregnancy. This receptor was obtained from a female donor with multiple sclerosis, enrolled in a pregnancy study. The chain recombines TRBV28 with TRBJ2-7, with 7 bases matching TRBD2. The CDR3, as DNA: TGTGCCAGCAGTGCCGGACTAGGGCCCTACGAGCAGTACTTC. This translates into CASSAGLGPYEQYF. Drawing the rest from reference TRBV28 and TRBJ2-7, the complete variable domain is DVKVTQSSRYLVKRTGEKVFLECVQDMDHENMFWYRQDPGLGLRLIYFSYDVKMKEKGDIPEGYSVSREKKERFSLILESASTNQTSMYLCASSAGLGPYEQYFGPGTRLTVT.